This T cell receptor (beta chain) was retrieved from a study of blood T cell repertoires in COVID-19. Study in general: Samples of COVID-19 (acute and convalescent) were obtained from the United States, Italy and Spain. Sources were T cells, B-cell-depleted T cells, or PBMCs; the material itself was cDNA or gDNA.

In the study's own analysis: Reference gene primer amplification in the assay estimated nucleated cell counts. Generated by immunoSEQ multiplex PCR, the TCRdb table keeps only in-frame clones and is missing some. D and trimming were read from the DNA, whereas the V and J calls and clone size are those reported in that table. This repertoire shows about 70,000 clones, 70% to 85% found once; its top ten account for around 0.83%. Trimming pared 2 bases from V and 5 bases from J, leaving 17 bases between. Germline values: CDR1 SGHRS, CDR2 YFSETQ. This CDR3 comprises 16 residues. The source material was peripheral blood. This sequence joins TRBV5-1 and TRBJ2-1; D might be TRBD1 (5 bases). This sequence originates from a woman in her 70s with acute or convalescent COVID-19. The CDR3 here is CASSLPRVGSDNEQFF. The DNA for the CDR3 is TGCGCCAGCAGCTTACCCAGGGTCGGTAGTGACAATGAGCAGTTCTTC.